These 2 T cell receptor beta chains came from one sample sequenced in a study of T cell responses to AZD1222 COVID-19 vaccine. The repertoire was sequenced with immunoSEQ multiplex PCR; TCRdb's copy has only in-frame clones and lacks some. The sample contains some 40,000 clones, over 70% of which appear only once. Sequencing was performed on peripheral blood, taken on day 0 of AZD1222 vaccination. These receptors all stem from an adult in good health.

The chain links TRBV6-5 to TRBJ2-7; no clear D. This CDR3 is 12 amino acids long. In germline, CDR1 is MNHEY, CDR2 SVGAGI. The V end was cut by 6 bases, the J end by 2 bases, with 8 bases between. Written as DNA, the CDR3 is TGTGCCAGCAGAGGGCTCCCCTACGAGCAGTACTTC. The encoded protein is CASRGLPYEQYF.

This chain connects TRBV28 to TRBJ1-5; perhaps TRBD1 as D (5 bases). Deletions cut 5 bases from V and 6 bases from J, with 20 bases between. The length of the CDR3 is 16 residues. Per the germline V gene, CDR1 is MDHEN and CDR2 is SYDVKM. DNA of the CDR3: TGTGCCAGCAGTCATCTTACTACGCAGGGTGGTCAGCCCCAGCATTTT. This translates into CASSHLTTQGGQPQHF.